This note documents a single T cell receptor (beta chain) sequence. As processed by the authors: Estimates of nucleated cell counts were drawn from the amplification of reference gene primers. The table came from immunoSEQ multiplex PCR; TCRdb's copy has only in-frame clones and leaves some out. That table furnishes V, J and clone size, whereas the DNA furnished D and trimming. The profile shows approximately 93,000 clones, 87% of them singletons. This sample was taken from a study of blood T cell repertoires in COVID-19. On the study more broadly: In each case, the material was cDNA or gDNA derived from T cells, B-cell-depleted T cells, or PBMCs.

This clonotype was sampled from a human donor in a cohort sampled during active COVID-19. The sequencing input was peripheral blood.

The CDR3 is CASTLTRTSGETDTQYF. The CDR3 DNA reads as TGTGCCAGCACCCTCACCCGCACTAGCGGGGAGACAGATACGCAGTATTTT. This chain connects TRBV2 to TRBJ2-3; 10 bases map to TRBD2. The CDR3 spans 17 residues. Germline CDR1 SNHLY, CDR2 FYNNEI. V trimming: 7 bases; J trimming: 3 bases; junction bases outside the gene matches: 13.